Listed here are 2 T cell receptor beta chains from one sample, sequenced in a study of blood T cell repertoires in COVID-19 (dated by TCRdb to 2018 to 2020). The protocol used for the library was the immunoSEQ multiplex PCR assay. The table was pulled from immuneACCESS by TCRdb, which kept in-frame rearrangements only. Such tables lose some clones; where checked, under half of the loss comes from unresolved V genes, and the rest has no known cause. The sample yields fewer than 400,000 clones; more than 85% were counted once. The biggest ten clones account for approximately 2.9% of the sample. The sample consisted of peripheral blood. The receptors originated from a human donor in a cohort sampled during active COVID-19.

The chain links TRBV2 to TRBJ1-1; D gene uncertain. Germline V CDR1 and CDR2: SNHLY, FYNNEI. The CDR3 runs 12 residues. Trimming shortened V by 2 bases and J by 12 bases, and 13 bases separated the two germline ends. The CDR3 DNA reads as TGTGCCAGCAGTGAAACAGAAAGCGGGCCTTTCTTT. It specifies CASSETESGPFF.

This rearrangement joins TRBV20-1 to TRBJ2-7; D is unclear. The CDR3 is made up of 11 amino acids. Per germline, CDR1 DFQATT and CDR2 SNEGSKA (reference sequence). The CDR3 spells CSARAGSIYRV. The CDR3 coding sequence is TGCAGTGCTAGAGCCGGGTCAATATACCGGGTC.